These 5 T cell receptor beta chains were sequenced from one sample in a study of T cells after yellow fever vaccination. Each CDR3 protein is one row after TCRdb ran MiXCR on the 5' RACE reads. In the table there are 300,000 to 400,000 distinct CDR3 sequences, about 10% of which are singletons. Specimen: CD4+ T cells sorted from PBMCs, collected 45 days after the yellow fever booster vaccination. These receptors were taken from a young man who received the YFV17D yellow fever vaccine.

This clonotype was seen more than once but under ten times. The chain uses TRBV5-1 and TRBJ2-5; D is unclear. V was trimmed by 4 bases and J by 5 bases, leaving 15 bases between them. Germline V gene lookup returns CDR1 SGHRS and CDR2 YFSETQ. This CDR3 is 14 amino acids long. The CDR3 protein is CASSVGFNGETQYF. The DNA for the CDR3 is TGCGCCAGCAGCGTGGGATTTAATGGGGAGACCCAGTACTTC.

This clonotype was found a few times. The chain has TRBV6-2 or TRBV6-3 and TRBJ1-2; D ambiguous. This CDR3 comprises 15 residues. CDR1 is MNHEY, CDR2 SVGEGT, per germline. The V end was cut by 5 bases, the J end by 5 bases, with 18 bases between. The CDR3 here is CASSPTGTPRYGYTF. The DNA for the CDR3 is TGTGCCAGCAGTCCTACCGGAACCCCGAGGTATGGCTACACCTTC.

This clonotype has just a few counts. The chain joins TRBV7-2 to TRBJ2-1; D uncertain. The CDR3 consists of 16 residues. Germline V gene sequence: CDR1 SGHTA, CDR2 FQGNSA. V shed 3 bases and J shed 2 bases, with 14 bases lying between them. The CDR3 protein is CASSFPRRRTYNEQFF. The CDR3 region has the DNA TGTGCCAGCAGCTTCCCCCGCAGGCGTACCTACAATGAGCAGTTCTTC.

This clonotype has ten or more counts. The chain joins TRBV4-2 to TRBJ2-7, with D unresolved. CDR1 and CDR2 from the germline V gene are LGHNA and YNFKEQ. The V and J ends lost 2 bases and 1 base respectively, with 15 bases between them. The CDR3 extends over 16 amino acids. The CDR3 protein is CASSQTSHPSSYEQYF. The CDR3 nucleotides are TGTGCCAGCAGCCAAACTTCCCACCCCTCATCCTACGAGCAGTACTTC.

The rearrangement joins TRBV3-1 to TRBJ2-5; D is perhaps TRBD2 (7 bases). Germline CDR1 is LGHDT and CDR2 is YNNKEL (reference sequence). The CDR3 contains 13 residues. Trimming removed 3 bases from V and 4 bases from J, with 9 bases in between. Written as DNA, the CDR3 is TGTGCCAGCAGCCACGGGGGGCGAGAGACCCAGTACTTC. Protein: CASSHGGRETQYF.